Many counts were recorded for the clone carrying this T cell receptor beta chain. Antigen: not known. The germline CDR1 and CDR2 sequences are SGHTA and FQGNSA. The CDR3 has 16 residues. V was pared by 5 bases and J by 7 bases, with 7 bases of the junction left unmatched. One entry per CDR3 protein results from TCRdb running MiXCR on the reads. The table has approximately 140,000 distinct CDR3 sequences, roughly 25% seen once; the top ten hold about a third. This sample stems from a study of T cell repertoires in cytomegalovirus infection. Background on the study: Shared public TCR beta signatures pointed to both CMV infection and a matching HLA type. Findings of the study overall: CMV-specific TCR beta clonotypes restricted by HLA-C dominated the ex vivo response. Accumulated public TCR beta family frequency recognized individuals carrying CMV together with the relevant HLA.

This chain connects TRBV7-2 to TRBJ2-1, with 14 bases that match TRBD2. What was sequenced was PBMCs, sequenced either directly or after in vitro stimulation (not recorded which). This TCR was sampled from a human donor in good health (CMV status not recorded). Some clones in this sample may be carry-over from other donors' samples. This chain's CDR3 is CASSPGTSGRTNEQFF. In DNA form, the CDR3 reads TGTGCCAGCAGCCCAGGGACTAGCGGGAGAACGAATGAGCAGTTCTTC.